This is a list of T cell receptor beta chains from one sample in a study of response to subunit inactivated influenza vaccine. TCRdb passed the RT-PCR reads through MiXCR, listing each CDR3 protein once. The repertoire includes 490,000 or so distinct CDR3 sequences, approximately 7.6% of them detected once, and over 10% sits in the top ten. This material consisted of PBMCs from blood, taken around 25 months after vaccination. The source is a man aged 50 to 69 who received an inactivated influenza vaccine. Each CDR3 is given with its conserved first and last residue. Fields, in order: V gene, J gene, clone size, D gene, CDR3 protein, CDR3 DNA. The D gene is left open where the match is weak. Part of the rows lack a size; the others show once, few, many or a class for expanded clones.

>TRBV24-1|TRBJ2-2|few|TRBD2
CATSDLGGLHTGELFF
TGTGCCACCAGTGATCTTGGGGGACTACACACCGGGGAGCTGTTTTTT
>TRBV7-2|TRBJ2-1|many|.
CASSLGVRRQFF
TGTGCCAGCAGCTTAGGCGTACGTCGGCAGTTCTTC
>TRBV6-1|TRBJ2-1|.|TRBD2
CASGRGSGGAPYNEQFF
TGTGCCAGCGGTAGGGGTAGCGGGGGGGCTCCCTACAATGAGCAGTTCTTC
>TRBV5-1|TRBJ2-1|.|.
CASSLGAPAPSNEQFF
TGCGCCAGCAGCTTGGGGGCTCCAGCACCCTCCAATGAGCAGTTCTTC
>TRBV20-1|TRBJ2-1|.|TRBD2
CSARDRGAGINEQFF
TGCAGTGCTAGAGATCGGGGAGCGGGGATTAATGAGCAGTTCTTC
>TRBV29-1|TRBJ2-7|few|TRBD1
CSVEDPGTGLYQQYF
TGCAGCGTTGAAGATCCCGGGACAGGGCTTTATCAGCAGTACTTC
>TRBV4-1|TRBJ1-4|few|.
CASSQDAGAREKLFF
TGCGCCAGCAGCCAAGATGCAGGGGCGCGGGAAAAACTGTTTTTT
>TRBV12-3/TRBV12-4|TRBJ2-1|many|.
CASRLYNEQFF
TGTGCCAGCAGACTGTACAATGAGCAGTTCTTC
>TRBV7-8|TRBJ2-1|few|.
CASSPLRNAAYNEQFF
TGTGCCAGCAGCCCCCTCCGTAACGCGGCCTACAATGAGCAGTTCTTC
>TRBV24-1|TRBJ2-5|.|.
CATSDFTRRGQETQYF
TGTGCCACCAGTGATTTTACCCGAAGGGGGCAAGAGACCCAGTACTTC
>TRBV28|TRBJ2-7|many|TRBD1
CASSLGPRDRVNYEQYF
TGTGCCAGCAGTTTAGGCCCCCGGGACAGGGTAAACTACGAGCAGTACTTC
>TRBV6-1|TRBJ1-1|.|.
CASRGPGFSNTEAFF
TGTGCCAGCAGGGGCCCTGGGTTTTCGAACACTGAAGCTTTCTTT
>TRBV16|TRBJ1-4|many|.
CASSQWDSNEKLFF
TGTGCCAGCAGCCAATGGGATTCGAATGAAAAACTGTTTTTT
>TRBV4-2|TRBJ2-3|.|TRBD1
CASSQEGTGAGDTQYF
TGTGCCAGCAGCCAAGAAGGCACAGGGGCAGGGGATACGCAGTATTTT
>TRBV20-1|TRBJ1-5|.|.
CSARDMRNPLTGPQHF
TGCAGTGCTAGAGATATGAGGAACCCTCTCACCGGCCCCCAGCATTTT
>TRBV5-1|TRBJ2-7|.|.
CASRNAGTGEEQYF
TGCGCCAGCAGGAATGCCGGGACCGGAGAAGAGCAGTACTTC
>TRBV5-1|TRBJ1-1|.|.
CASSRLSGGNTEAFF
TGCGCCAGCAGCCGCCTTTCCGGTGGGAACACTGAAGCTTTCTTT
>TRBV5-6|TRBJ2-5|.|.
CASSTHREETQYF
TGTGCCAGCAGCACCCACAGGGAGGAGACCCAGTACTTC
>TRBV7-8|TRBJ2-7|few|TRBD2
CASGTSGAYEQYF
TGTGCCAGCGGGACTAGCGGTGCTTACGAGCAGTACTTC
>TRBV7-8|TRBJ2-2|many|.
CASSLDGVNANTGELFF
TGTGCCAGCAGCTTGGACGGAGTGAACGCGAACACCGGGGAGCTGTTTTTT
>TRBV7-9|TRBJ2-3|.|.
CASSAGDRRTDTQYF
TGTGCCAGCAGCGCCGGGGACCGCCGCACAGATACGCAGTATTTT
>TRBV7-8|TRBJ2-1|few|.
CASIQTIWGNNEQFF
TGTGCCAGCATCCAGACTATCTGGGGAAACAATGAGCAGTTCTTC
>TRBV4-2|TRBJ2-5|many|TRBD2
CASSQGASGRVQETQYF
TGTGCCAGCAGCCAAGGTGCTAGCGGGAGGGTCCAAGAGACCCAGTACTTC
>TRBV20-1|TRBJ1-6|.|.
CGAPADRINSPLHF
TGCGGTGCCCCCGCGGACAGAATAAATTCACCCCTCCACTTT
>TRBV5-1|TRBJ1-1|.|.
CASSGGAEAFF
TGCGCCAGCAGCGGGGGGGCTGAAGCTTTCTTT
>TRBV6-5|TRBJ2-3|.|.
CASSYGGWMADTQYF
TGTGCCAGCAGTTACGGGGGGTGGATGGCAGATACGCAGTATTTT
>TRBV12-3/TRBV12-4|TRBJ2-1|many|.
CASSLGTSEQFF
TGTGCCAGCAGTTTAGGGACCTCTGAGCAGTTCTTC
>TRBV7-2|TRBJ2-3|few|.
CASSLSPTGAGSTQYF
TGTGCCAGCAGCTTATCCCCGACAGGTGCGGGTAGTACGCAGTATTTT
>TRBV6-1|TRBJ2-7|many|.
CASSEGTAYEQYF
TGTGCCAGCAGTGAAGGGACAGCCTACGAGCAGTACTTC
>TRBV7-8|TRBJ2-5|few|.
CASSLLEGMTQYF
TGTGCCAGCAGCTTACTTGAGGGTATGACCCAGTACTTC
>TRBV10-1|TRBJ1-3|.|.
CAKREIGNTIYF
TGCGCCAAGAGGGAGATTGGAAACACCATATATTTT
>TRBV11-2|TRBJ2-1|.|TRBD2
CASSLLAGEMAEQFF
TGTGCCAGCAGCTTACTAGCGGGGGAGATGGCTGAGCAGTTCTTC
>TRBV12-3/TRBV12-4|TRBJ2-7|few|.
CEVRTPYEQYF
TGTGAGGTCAGGACTCCTTACGAGCAGTACTTC
>TRBV20-1|TRBJ2-5|.|TRBD2
CSARDLSGGGETQYF
TGCAGTGCTAGAGATCTCAGCGGGGGAGGAGAGACCCAGTACTTC
>TRBV5-1|TRBJ1-6|few|.
CASSLAAVDNSPLHF
TGCGCCAGCAGCTTGGCGGCGGTGGATAATTCACCCCTCCACTTT
>TRBV7-8|TRBJ2-3|few|.
CASSLSARRTRTDTQYF
TGTGCCAGCAGCTTATCTGCGCGGCGTACAAGAACAGATACGCAGTATTTT
>TRBV6-2/TRBV6-3|TRBJ2-5|few|.
CASSPAPRGTQYF
TGTGCCAGCAGCCCAGCTCCCCGGGGGACCCAGTACTTC
>TRBV7-2|TRBJ1-5|few|.
CASSPTRGSNQPQHF
TGTGCCAGCAGCCCTACTCGTGGTAGCAATCAGCCCCAGCATTTT
>TRBV6-6|TRBJ1-2|.|.
CASSSRPSFSF
TGTGCCAGCAGTTCCAGGCCGTCGTTCTCCTTC